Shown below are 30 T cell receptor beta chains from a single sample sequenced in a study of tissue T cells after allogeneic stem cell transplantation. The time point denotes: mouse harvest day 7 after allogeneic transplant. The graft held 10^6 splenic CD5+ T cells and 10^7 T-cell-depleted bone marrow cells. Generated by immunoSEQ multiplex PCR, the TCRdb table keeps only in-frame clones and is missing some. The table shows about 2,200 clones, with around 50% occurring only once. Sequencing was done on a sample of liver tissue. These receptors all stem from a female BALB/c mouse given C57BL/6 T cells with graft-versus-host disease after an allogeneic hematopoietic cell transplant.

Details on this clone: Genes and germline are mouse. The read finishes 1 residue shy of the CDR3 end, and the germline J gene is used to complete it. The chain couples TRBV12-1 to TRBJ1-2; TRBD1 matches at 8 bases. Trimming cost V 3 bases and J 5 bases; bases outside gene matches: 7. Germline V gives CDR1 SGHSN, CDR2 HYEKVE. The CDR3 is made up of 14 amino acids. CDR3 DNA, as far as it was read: TGTGCCAGCTCTGAGGACAGGGTGGGGTCCGACTACACC. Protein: CASSEDRVGSDYT. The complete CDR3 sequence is CASSEDRVGSDYTF.

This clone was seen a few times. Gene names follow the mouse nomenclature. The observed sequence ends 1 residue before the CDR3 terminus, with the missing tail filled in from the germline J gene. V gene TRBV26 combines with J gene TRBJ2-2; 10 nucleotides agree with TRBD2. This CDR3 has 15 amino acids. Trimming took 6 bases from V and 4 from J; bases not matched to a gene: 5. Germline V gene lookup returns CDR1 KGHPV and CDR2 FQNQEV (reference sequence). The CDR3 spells CASSWGGAGTGQLYF. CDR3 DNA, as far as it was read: TGTGCCAGCAGCTGGGGGGGCGCGGGCACCGGGCAGCTCTAC. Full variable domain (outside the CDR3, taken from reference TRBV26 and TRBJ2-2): NSKVIQTPRYLVKGQGQKAKMRCIPEKGHPVVFWYQQNKNNEFKFLINFQNQEVLQQIDMTEKRFSAECPSNSPCSLEIQSSEAGDSALYLCASSWGGAGTGQLYFGEGSKLTVL.

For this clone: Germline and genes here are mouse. This CDR3 reads CAWSSSQNTLYF. Partial CDR3 DNA: TGTGCCTGGAGTTCTAGTCAAAACACCTTGTAC. The rearrangement joins TRBV31 to TRBJ2-4; unclear D gene. The read halts 1 residue ahead of the CDR3 end, with the missing end drawn from the germline J gene. Trimming pared 2 bases from V and 0 bases from J, leaving 3 bases between. Germline CDR1 reads GKSSPN; CDR2 reads SITVG. The CDR3 runs to 12 residues.

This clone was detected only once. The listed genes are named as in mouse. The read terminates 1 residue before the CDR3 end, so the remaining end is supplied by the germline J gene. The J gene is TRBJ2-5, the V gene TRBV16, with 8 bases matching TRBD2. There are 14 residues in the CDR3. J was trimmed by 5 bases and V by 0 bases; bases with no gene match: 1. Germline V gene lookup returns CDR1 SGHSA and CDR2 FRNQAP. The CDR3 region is CASSLDGGADTQYF. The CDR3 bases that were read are TGTGCAAGCAGCTTAGACGGGGGGGCAGACACCCAGTAC.

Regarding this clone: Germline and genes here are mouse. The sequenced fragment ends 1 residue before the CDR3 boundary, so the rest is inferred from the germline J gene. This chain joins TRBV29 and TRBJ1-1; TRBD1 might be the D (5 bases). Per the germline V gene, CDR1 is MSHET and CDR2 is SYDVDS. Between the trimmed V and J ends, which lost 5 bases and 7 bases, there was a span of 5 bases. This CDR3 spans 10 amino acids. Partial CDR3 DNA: TGTGCTAGCAGTCAGGGAGAAGTCTTC. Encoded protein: CASSQGEVF. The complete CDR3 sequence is CASSQGEVFF.

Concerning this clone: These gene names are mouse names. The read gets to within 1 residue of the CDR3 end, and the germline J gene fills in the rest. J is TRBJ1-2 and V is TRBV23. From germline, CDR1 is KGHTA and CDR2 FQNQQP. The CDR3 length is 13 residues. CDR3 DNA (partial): TGCTCCAGCAGTCAAGGGGGGACCTCCGACTACACC. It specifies CSSSQGGTSDYT. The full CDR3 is CSSSQGGTSDYTF. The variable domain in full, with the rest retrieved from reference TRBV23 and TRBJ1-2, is DAAVTQKPRYLIKMKGQEAEMKCIPEKGHTAVFWYQQKQSKELKFLIYFQNQQPLDQIDMVKERFSAVCPSSSLCSLGIRTCEAEDSALYLCSSSQGGTSDYTFGSGTRLLVI.

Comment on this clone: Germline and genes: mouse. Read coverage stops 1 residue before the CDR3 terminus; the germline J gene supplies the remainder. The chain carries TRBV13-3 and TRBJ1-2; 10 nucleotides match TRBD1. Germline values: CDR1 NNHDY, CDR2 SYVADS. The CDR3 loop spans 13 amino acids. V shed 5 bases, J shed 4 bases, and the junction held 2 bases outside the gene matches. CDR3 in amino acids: CASRGDRGSDYTF. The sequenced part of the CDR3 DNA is TGTGCCAGCAGGGGGGACAGGGGCTCCGACTACACC.

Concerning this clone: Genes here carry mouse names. The CDR3 sequence: CSSRRQGASNERLFF. CDR3 DNA, as far as it was read: TGCTCCAGCAGACGACAGGGGGCTTCCAACGAAAGATTATTT. The rearrangement uses TRBV23 and TRBJ1-4; the D call in the table, TRBD1, was not verified against the DNA. From the germline J gene comes the end of the CDR3, since the read stops 1 residue before it. There are 15 residues in the CDR3. CDR1 is KGHTA and CDR2 is FQNQQP in the germline V gene.

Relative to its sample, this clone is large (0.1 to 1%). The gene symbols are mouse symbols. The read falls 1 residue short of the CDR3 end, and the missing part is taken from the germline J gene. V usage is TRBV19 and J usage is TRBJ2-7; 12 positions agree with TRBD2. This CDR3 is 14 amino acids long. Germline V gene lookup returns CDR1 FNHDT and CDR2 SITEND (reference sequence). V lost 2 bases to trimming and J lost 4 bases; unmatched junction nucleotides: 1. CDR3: CASSMGTGGYEQYF. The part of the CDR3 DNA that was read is TGTGCCAGCAGTATGGGGACTGGGGGGTATGAACAGTAC.

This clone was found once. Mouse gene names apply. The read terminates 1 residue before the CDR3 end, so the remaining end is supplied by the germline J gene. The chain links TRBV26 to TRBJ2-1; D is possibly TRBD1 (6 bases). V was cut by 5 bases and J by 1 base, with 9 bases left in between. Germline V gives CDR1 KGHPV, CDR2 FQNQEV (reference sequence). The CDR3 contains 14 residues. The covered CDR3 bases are TGTGCCAGCAGTTGGGACATCAACTATGCTGAGCAGTTC. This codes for CASSWDINYAEQF. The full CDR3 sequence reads CASSWDINYAEQFF.

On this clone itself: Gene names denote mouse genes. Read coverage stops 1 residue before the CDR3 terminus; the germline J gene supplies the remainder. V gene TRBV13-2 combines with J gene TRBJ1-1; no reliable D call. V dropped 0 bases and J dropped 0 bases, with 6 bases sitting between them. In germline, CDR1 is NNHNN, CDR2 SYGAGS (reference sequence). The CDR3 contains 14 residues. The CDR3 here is CASGDATANTEVFF. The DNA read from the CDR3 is TGTGCCAGCGGTGATGCCACAGCAAACACAGAAGTCTTC.

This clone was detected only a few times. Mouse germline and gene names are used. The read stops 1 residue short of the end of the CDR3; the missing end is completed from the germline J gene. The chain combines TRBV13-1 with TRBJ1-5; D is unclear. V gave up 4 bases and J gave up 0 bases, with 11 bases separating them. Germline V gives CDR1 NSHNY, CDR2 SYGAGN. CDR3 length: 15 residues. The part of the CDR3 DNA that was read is TGTGCCAGCAGTTTCGGGAGGTATAACAACCAGGCTCCGCTT. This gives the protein CASSFGRYNNQAPL. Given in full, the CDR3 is CASSFGRYNNQAPLF.

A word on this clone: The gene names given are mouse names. The DNA read from the CDR3 is TGTGCCAGCAGCAAGGACAGGGACACAGAAGTCTTC. Translated: CASSKDRDTEVF. The entire CDR3 sequence reads CASSKDRDTEVFF. The chain carries TRBV5 and TRBJ1-1; TRBD1 matches 8 bases. The CDR3 is cut off 1 residue early in the read; its end comes from the germline J gene. Germline-derived CDR1 and CDR2 are LGHNA and YNLKQL (reference sequence). The junction had 2 bases not matched to a gene; V was cut back by 5 bases and J by 3 bases. There are 13 residues in the CDR3.

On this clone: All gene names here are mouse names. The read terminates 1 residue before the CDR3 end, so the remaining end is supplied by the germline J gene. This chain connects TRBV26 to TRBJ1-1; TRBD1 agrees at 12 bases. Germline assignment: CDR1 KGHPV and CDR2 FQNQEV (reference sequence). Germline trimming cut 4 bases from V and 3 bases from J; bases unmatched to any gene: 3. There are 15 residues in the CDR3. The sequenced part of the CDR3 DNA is TGTGCCAGCAGTCGGGGACAGGGGGCTTACACAGAAGTCTTC. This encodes CASSRGQGAYTEVF. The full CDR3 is CASSRGQGAYTEVFF. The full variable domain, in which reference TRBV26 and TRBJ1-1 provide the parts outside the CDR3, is NSKVIQTPRYLVKGQGQKAKMRCIPEKGHPVVFWYQQNKNNEFKFLINFQNQEVLQQIDMTEKRFSAECPSNSPCSLEIQSSEAGDSALYLCASSRGQGAYTEVFFGKGTRLTVV.

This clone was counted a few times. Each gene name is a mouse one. This chain's CDR3 is CASSRTVNNQAPLF. Partial CDR3 DNA: TGTGCAAGCAGCAGGACAGTTAACAACCAGGCTCCGCTT. V gene TRBV16 combines with J gene TRBJ1-5; perhaps TRBD1 as D (6 bases). The CDR3 extends 1 residue past the end of the read, so its final part is completed from the germline J gene. Between the trimmed V and J ends, which lost 5 bases and 0 bases, there was a span of 8 bases. The CDR3 extends over 14 amino acids. Germline CDR1 reads SGHSA; CDR2 reads FRNQAP.

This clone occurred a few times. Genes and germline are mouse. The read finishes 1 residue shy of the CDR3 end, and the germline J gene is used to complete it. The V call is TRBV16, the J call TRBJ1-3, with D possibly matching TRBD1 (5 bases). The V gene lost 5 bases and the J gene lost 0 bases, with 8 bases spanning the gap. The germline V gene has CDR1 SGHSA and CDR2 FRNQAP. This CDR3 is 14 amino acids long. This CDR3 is CASSHTGSGNTLYF. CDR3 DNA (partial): TGTGCAAGCAGCCACACAGGTTCTGGAAATACGCTCTAT.

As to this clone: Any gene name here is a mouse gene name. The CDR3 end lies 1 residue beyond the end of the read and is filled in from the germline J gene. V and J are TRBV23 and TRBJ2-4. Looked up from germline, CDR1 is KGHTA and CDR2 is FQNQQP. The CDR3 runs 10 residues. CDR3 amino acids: CSSSQDTLYF. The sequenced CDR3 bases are TGCTCCAGCAGTCAAGACACCTTGTAC.

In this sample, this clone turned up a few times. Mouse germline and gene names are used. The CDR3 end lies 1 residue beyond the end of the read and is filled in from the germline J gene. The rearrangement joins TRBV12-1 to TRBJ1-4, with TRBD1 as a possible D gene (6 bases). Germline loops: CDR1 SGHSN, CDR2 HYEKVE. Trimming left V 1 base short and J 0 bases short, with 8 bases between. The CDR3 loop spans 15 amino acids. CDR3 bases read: TGTGCCAGCTCTCTGGGACACTTTTCCAACGAAAGATTATTT. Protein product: CASSLGHFSNERLF. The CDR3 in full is CASSLGHFSNERLFF.

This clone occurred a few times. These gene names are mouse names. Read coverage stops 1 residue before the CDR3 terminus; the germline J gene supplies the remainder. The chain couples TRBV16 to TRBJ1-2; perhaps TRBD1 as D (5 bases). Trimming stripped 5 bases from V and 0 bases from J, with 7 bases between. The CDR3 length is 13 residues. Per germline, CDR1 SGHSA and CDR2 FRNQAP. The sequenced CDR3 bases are TGTGCAAGCAGCGCGACAGCAAACTCCGACTACACC. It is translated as CASSATANSDYT. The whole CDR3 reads CASSATANSDYTF.

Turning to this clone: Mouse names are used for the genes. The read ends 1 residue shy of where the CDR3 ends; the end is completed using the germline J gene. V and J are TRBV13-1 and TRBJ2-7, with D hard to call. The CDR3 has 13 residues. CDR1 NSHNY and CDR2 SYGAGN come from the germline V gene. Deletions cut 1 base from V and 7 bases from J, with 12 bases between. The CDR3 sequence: CASSDNQPGEQYF. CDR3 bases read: TGTGCCAGCAGTGATAACCAGCCCGGGGAACAGTAC.

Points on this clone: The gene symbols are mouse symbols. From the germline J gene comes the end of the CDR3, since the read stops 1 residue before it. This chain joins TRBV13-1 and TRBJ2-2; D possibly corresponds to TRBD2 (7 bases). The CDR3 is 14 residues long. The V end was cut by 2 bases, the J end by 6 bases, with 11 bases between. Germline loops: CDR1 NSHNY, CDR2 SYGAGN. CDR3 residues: CASSEPGGPGQLYF. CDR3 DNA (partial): TGTGCCAGCAGTGAGCCCGGGGGGCCCGGGCAGCTCTAC.

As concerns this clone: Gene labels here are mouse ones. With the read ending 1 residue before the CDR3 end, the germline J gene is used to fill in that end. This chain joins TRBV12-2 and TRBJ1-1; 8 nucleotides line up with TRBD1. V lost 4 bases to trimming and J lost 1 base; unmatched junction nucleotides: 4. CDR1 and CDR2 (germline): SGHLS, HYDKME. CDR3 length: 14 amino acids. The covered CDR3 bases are TGTGCCAGCTCCCAACAGGGGGGAAACACAGAAGTCTTC. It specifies CASSQQGGNTEVF. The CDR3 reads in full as CASSQQGGNTEVFF.

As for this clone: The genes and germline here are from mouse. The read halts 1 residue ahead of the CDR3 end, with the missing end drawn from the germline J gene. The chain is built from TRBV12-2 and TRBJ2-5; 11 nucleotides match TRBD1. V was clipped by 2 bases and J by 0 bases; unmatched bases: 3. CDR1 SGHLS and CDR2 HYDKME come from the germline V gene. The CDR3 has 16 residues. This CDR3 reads CASSPGQGGNQDTQYF. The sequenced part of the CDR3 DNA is TGTGCCAGCTCTCCGGGACAGGGGGGTAACCAAGACACCCAGTAC. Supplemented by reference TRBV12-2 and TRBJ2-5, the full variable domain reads NSGVVQSPRYIIKGKGERSILKCIPISGHLSVAWYQQTQGQELKFFIQHYDKMERDKGNLPSRFSVQQFDDYHSEMNMSALELEDSAVYFCASSPGQGGNQDTQYFGPGTRLLVL.

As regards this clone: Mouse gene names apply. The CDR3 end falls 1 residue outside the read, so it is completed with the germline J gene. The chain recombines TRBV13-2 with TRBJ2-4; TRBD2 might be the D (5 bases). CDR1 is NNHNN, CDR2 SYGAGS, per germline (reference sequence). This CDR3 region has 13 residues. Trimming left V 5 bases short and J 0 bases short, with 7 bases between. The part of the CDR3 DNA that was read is TGTGCCAGCGGAGGACTTAGTCAAAACACCTTGTAC. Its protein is CASGGLSQNTLY. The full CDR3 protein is CASGGLSQNTLYF.

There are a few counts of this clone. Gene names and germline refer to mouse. The CDR3 DNA, read in part, is TGTGCTAGCAGTTCCCAGTGGGGGGATGAACAGTAC. This translates into CASSSQWGDEQY. The CDR3 as a whole reads CASSSQWGDEQYF. The rearrangement uses TRBV29 and TRBJ2-7; 7 bases align to TRBD2. Coverage ceases 1 residue before the CDR3 finishes, and the germline J gene fills in the end. The germline V gene has CDR1 MSHET and CDR2 SYDVDS. Trimming at V came to 4 bases and at J to 5 bases, leaving 5 bases not matched to a gene. The CDR3 extends over 13 amino acids.

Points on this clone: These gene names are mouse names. CDR3 amino acids: CASSLDWGYEQYF. CDR3 bases read: TGTGCAAGCAGCTTGGACTGGGGGTATGAACAGTAC. The chain carries TRBV16 and TRBJ2-7; TRBD2 aligns across 10 bases. The read stops 1 residue short of the end of the CDR3; the missing end is completed from the germline J gene. Trimming removed 3 bases from V and 4 bases from J; junction bases left unmatched: 0. The germline V gene encodes CDR1 SGHSA and CDR2 FRNQAP. CDR3 length: 13 residues.

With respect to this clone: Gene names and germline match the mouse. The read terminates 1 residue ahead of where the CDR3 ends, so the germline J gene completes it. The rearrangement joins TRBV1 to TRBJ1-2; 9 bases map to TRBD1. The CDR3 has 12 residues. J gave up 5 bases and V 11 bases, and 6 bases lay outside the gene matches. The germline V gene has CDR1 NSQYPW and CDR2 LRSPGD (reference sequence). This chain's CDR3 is CTPRDRVSDYTF. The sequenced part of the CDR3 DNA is TGCACCCCCCGGGACAGGGTATCCGACTACACC.

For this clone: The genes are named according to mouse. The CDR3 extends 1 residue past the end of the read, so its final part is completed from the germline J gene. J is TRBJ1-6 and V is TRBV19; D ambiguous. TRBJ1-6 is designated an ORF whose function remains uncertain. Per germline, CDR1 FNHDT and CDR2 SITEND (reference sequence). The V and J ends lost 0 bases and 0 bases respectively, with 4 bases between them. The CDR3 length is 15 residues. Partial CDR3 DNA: TGTGCCAGCAGTATAGTCAGTTCCTATAATTCGCCCCTCTAC. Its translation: CASSIVSSYNSPLY. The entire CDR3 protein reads CASSIVSSYNSPLYF.

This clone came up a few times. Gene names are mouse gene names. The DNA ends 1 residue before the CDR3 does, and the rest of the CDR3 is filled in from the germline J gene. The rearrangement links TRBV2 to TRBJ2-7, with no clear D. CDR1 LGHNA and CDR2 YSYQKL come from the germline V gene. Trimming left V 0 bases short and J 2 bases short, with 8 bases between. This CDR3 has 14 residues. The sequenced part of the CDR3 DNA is TGTGCCAGCAGCCAAGATCCGGGTGCCTATGAACAGTAC. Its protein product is CASSQDPGAYEQY. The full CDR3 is CASSQDPGAYEQYF.

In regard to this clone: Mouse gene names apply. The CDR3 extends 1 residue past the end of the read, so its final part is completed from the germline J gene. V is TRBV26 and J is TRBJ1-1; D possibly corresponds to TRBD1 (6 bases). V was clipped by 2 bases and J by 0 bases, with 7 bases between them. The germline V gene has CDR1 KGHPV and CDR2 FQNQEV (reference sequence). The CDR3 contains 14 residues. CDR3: CASSLGTSNTEVFF. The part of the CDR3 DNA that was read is TGTGCCAGCAGTCTGGGGACATCAAACACAGAAGTCTTC.